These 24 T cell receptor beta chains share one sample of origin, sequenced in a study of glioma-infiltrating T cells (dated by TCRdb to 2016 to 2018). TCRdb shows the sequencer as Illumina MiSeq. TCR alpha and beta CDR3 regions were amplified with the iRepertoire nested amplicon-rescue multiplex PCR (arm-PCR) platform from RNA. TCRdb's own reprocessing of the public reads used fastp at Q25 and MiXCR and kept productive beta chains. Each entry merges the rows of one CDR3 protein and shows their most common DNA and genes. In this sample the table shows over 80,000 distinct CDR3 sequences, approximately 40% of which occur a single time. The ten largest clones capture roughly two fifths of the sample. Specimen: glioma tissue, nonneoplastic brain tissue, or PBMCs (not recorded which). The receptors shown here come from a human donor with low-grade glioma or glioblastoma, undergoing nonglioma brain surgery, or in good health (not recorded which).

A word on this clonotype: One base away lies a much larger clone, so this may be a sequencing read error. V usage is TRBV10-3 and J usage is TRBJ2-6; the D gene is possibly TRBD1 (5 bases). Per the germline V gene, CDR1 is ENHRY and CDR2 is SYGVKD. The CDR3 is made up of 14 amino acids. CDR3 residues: CAISESSGANVLAF. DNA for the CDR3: TGTGCCATCAGTGAGTCGTCTGGGGCCAACGTCCTGGCTTTC.

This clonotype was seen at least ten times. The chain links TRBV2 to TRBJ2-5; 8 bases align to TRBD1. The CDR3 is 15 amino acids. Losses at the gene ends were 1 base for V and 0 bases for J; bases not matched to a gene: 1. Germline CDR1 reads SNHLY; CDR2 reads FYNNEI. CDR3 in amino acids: CASSEDRGYQETQYF. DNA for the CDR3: TGTGCCAGCAGTGAAGACAGGGGGTACCAAGAGACCCAGTACTTC. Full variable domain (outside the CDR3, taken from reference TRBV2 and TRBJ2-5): EPEVTQTPSHQVTQMGQEVILRCVPISNHLYFYWYRQILGQKVEFLVSFYNNEISEKSEIFDDQFSVERPDGSNFTLKIRSTKLEDSAMYFCASSEDRGYQETQYFGPGTRLLVL.

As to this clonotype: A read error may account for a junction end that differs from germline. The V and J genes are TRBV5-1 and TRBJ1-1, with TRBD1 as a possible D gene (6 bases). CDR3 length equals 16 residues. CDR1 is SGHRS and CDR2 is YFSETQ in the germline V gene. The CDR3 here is CASSLASGTSNNEAFF. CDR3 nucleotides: TGCGCCAGCAGCTTAGCCTCCGGGACATCGAACAATGAAGCTTTCTTT.

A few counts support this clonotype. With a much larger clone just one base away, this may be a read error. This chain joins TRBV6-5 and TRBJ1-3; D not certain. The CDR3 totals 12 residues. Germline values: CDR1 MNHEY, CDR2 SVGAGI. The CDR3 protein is CASSLGGNAIYF. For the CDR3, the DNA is TGTGCCAGCAGTTTAGGTGGAAACGCCATATATTTT.

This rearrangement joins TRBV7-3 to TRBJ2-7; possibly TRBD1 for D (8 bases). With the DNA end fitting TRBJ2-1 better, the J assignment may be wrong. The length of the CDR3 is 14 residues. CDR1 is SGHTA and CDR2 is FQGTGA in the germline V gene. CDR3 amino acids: CASSNRGGYNEQFF. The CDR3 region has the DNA TGTGCCAGCAGCAACAGGGGGGGATACAATGAGCAGTTCTTC.

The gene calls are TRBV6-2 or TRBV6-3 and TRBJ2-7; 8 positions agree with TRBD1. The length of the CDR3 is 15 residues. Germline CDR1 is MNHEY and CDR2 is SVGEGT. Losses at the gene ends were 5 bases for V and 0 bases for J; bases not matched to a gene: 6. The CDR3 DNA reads TGTGCCAGCAGTGCACCGGACAGGGCCTCCTACGAGCAGTACTTC. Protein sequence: CASSAPDRASYEQYF.

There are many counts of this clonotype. The CDR3 DNA is TGTGCCAGCAGTGACCGACTAGCGGGGTCCTACAATGAGCAGTTCTTC. It is translated as CASSDRLAGSYNEQFF. This chain connects TRBV28 to TRBJ2-1, with 11 positions matching TRBD2. CDR1 MDHEN and CDR2 SYDVKM come from the germline V gene. The CDR3 covers 16 residues. V lost 5 bases, J lost 1 base, and 4 bases stayed unmatched. Complete variable domain (other parts from reference TRBV28 and TRBJ2-1): DVKVTQSSRYLVKRTGEKVFLECVQDMDHENMFWYRQDPGLGLRLIYFSYDVKMKEKGDIPEGYSVSREKKERFSLILESASTNQTSMYLCASSDRLAGSYNEQFFGPGTRLTVL.

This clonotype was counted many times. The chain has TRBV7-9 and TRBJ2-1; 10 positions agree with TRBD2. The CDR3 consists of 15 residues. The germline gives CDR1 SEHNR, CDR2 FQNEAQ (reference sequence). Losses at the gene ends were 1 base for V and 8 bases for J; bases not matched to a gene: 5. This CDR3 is CASSLVLAGVYEQFF. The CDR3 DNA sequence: TGTGCCAGCAGCTTAGTGCTAGCGGGAGTTTATGAGCAGTTCTTC.

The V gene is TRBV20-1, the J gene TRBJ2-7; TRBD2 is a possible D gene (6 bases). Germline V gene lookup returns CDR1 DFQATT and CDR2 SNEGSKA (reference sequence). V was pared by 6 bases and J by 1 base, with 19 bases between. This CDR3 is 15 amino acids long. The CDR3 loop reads CSASQMTGGSYEQYF. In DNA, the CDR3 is TGCAGTGCCAGCCAAATGACCGGGGGATCCTACGAGCAGTACTTC.

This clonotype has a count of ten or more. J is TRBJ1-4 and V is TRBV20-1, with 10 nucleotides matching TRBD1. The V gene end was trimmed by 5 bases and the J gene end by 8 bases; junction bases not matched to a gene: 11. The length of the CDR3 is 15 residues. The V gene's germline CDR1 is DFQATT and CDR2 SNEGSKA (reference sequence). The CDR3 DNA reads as TGCAGTGCTCCTGGACAGGGGGGATTTGGGGAAAAACTGTTTTTT. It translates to CSAPGQGGFGEKLFF.

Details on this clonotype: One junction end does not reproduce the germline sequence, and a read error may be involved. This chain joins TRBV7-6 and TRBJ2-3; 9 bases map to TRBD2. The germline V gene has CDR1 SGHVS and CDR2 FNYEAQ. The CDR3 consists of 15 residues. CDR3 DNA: TGTGCCAGAAGCTTAGGCGGGGGGGCCGCAGATACGCGGTATTTT. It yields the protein CARSLGGGAADTRYF.

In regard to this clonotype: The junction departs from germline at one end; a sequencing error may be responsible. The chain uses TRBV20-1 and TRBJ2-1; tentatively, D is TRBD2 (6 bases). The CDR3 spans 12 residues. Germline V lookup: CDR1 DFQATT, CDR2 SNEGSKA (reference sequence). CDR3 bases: TGCGGTGCGCTGGAGGGCCTGAGCGTGCAGTTCTTC. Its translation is CGALEGLSVQFF.

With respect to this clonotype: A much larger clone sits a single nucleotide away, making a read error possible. CDR3 sequence (DNA): TGTGCCAGCTCACCCCTCTTTTGGCTAACGGCGGAAGAGACCCAGTACTTC. It is translated as CASSPLFWLTAEETQYF. V usage is TRBV18 and J usage is TRBJ2-5, with no clear D. Per the germline V gene, CDR1 is KGHSH and CDR2 is LQKENI. V lost 3 bases and J lost 3, with 20 bases in between. CDR3 length equals 17 residues.

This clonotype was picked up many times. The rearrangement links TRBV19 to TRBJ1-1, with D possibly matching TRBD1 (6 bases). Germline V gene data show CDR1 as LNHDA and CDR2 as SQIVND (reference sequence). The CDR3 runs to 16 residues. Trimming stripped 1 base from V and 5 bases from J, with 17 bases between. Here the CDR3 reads CASSIGFGRGGTEAFF. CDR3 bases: TGTGCCAGTAGTATAGGTTTCGGCAGGGGAGGTACTGAAGCTTTCTTT.

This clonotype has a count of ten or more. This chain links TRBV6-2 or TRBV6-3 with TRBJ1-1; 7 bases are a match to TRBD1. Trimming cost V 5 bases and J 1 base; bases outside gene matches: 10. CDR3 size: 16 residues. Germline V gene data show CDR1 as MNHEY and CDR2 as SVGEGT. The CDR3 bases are TGTGCCAGCAGTCCCCGAAATACAGGGGCGAACACTGAAGCTTTCTTT. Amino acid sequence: CASSPRNTGANTEAFF.

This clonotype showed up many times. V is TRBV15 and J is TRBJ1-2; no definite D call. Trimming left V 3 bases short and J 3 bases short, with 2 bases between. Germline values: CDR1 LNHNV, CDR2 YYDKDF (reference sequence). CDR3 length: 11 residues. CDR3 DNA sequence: TGTGCCACCAGCAGTCACTATGGCTACACCTTC. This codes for CATSSHYGYTF.

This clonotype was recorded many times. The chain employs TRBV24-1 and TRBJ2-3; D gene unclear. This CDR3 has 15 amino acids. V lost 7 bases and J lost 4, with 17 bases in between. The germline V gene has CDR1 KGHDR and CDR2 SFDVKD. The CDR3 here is CATRGGTQAPDTQYF. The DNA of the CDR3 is TGTGCCACCAGAGGCGGAACTCAAGCCCCAGATACGCAGTATTTT.

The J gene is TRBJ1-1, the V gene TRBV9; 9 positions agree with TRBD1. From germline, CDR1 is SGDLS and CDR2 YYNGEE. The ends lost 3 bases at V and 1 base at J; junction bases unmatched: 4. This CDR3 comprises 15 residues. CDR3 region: CASSAGQGWNTEAFF. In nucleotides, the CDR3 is TGTGCCAGCAGCGCCGGACAGGGGTGGAACACTGAAGCTTTCTTT.

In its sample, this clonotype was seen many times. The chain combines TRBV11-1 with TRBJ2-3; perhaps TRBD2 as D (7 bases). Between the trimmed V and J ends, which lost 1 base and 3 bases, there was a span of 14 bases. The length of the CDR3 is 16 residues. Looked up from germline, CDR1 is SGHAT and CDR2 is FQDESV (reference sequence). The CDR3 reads CASSLERGALTDTQYF. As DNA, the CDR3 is TGTGCCAGCAGCTTAGAACGGGGGGCTCTGACAGATACGCAGTATTTT.

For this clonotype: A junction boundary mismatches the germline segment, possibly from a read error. The CDR3, as DNA: TGTGCCAGCAGCTTACGGGACAAGGCTTTCTATGGAAACACCATATATTTT. Encoded protein: CASSLRDKAFYGNTIYF. The V call is TRBV4-1, the J call TRBJ1-3, with D perhaps matching TRBD1 (6 bases). The length of the CDR3 is 17 residues. The V gene's germline CDR1 is MGHRA and CDR2 YSYEKL.

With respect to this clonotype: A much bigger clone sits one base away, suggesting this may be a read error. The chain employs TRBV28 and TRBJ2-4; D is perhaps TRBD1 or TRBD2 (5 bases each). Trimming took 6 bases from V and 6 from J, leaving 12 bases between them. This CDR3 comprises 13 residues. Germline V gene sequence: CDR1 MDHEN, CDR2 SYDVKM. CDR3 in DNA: TGTGCCAGCAGCTTCCCGGGGCGAAACATTCAGTACTTC. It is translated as CASSFPGRNIQYF.

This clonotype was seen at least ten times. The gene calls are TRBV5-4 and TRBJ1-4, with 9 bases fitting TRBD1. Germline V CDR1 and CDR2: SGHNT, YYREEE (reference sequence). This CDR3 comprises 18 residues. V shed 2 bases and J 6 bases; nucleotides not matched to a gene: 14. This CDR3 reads CASSLTGTGYASDEKLFF. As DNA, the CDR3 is TGTGCCAGCAGCTTAACCGGGACAGGGTATGCATCGGATGAAAAACTGTTTTTT.

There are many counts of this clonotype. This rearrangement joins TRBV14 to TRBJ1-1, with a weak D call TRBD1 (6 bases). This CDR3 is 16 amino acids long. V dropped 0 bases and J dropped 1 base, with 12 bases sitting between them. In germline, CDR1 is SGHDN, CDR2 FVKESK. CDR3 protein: CASSQDWGASNTEAFF. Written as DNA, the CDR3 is TGTGCCAGCAGCCAAGATTGGGGGGCCTCGAACACTGAAGCTTTCTTT.

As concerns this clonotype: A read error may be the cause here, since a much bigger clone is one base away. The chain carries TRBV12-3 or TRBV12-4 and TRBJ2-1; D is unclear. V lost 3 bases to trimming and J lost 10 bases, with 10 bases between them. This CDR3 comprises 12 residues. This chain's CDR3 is CASSFHLTEQFF. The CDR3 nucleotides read TGTGCCAGCAGTTTTCACCTGACCGAGCAGTTCTTC.